This T cell receptor (beta chain) was sequenced during a study of CXCR3-negative and CXCR3-positive naive CD8 T cells. With some 300,000 cells each, the CD8+ T cell subsets were individually sorted in triplicate. As concerns this clonotype: Its specificity is unknown.

The libraries of TRB cDNA were constructed through 5' RACE using UMI labels. From the 5' RACE reads, TCRdb lists one entry per CDR3 protein and no DNA. The sample is made up of about 62,000 distinct CDR3 sequences, and the top ten hold around 4% of it. Study results and caveats: Comparably high diversity was seen in both naive subsets, and much lower diversity in memory CD8+ cells. Comparison of naive CXCR3-negative and CXCR3-positive cells revealed similar TRBV-TRBJ usage, while memory cells differed.

Sequencing was carried out using naive CXCR3- CD8+ T cells from blood. As to subset: CD45RO-CCR7+CD27+CD95- naive CD8+ T cells lacking CXCR3 (TNR3-). This receptor was obtained from a human donor in good health. Some clones in this sample may be carry-over from other donors' samples.

The CDR3 loop is CSARRLAGGRNEQFF. This chain connects TRBV20-1 to TRBJ2-1; the TRBD2 assignment by TCRdb is unverifiable without DNA. This CDR3 contains 15 residues. Germline CDR1 DFQATT, CDR2 SNEGSKA (reference sequence).